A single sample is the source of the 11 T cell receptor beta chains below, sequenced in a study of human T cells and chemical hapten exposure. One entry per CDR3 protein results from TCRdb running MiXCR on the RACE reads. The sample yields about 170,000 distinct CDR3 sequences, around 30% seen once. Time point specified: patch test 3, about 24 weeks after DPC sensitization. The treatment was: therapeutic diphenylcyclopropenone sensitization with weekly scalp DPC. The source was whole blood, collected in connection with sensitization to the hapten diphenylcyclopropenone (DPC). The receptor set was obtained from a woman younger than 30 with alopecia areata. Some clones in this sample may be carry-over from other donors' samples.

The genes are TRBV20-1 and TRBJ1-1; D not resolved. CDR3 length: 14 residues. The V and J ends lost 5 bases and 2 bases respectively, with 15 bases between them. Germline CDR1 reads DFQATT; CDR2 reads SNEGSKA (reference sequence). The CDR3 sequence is CSAGREKKNTEAFF. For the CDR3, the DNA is TGCAGTGCTGGCCGGGAAAAAAAAAACACTGAAGCTTTCTTT.

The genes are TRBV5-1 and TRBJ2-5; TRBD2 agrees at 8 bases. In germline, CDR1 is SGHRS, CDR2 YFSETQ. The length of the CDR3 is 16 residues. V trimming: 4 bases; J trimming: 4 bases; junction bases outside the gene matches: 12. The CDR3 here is CASSPATGGGRETQYF. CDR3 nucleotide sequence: TGCGCCAGCAGCCCAGCCACGGGGGGGGGCAGAGAGACCCAGTACTTC.

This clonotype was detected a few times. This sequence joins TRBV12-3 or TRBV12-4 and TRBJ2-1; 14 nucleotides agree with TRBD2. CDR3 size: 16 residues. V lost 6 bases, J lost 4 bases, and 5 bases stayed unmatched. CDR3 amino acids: CASSRLAGGLYNEQFF. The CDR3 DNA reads TGTGCCAGCAGCAGACTAGCGGGAGGGCTATACAATGAGCAGTTCTTC.

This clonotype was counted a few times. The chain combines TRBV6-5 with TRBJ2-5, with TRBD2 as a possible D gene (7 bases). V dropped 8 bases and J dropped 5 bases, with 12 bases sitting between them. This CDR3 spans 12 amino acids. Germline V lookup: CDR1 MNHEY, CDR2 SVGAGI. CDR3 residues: CASRGAPETQYF. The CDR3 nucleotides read TGTGCCAGCCGGGGGGCCCCGGAGACCCAGTACTTC.

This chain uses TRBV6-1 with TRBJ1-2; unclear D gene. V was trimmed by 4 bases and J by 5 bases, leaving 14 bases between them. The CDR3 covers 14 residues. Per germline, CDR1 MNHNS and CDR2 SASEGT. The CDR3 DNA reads TGTGCCAGCAGTGCTCAACAGCGATCTTATGGCTACACCTTC. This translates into CASSAQQRSYGYTF.

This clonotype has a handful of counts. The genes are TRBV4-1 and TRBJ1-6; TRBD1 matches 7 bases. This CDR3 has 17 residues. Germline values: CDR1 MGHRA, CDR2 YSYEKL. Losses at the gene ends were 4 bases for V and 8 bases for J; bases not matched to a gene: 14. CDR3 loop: CASSPSGRQGPDSPLHF. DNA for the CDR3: TGCGCCAGCAGCCCCTCCGGGCGACAGGGCCCGGATTCACCCCTCCACTTT.

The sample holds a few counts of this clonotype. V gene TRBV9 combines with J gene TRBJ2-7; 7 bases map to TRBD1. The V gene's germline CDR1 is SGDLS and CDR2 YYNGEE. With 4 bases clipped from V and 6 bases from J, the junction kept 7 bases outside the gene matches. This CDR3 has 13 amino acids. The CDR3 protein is CASSPRQGGEQYF. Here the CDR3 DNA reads TGTGCCAGCAGCCCGCGACAGGGCGGCGAGCAGTACTTC.

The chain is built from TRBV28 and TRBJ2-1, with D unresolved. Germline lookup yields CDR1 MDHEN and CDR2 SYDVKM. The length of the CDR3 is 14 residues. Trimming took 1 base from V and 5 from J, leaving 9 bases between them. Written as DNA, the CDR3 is TGTGCCAGCAGTTTATCCGGAATAGACAATGAGCAGTTCTTC. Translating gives CASSLSGIDNEQFF. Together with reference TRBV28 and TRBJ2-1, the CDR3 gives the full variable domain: DVKVTQSSRYLVKRTGEKVFLECVQDMDHENMFWYRQDPGLGLRLIYFSYDVKMKEKGDIPEGYSVSREKKERFSLILESASTNQTSMYLCASSLSGIDNEQFFGPGTRLTVL.

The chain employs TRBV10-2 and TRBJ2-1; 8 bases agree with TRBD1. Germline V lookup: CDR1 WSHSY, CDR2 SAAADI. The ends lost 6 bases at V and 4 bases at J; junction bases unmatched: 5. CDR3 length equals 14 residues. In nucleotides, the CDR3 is TGCGCCAGCAGAGCAGGGGGCGCGTACAATGAGCAGTTCTTC. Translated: CASRAGGAYNEQFF.

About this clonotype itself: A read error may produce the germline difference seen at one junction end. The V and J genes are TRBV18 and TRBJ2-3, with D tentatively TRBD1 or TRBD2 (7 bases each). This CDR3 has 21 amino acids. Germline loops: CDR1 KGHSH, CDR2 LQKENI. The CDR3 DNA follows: TGTGTCAGCTCACCATATGAACGACAGGGACTAAGCTCTCATACCAAGGATACGCAGTATTTT. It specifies CVSSPYERQGLSSHTKDTQYF.

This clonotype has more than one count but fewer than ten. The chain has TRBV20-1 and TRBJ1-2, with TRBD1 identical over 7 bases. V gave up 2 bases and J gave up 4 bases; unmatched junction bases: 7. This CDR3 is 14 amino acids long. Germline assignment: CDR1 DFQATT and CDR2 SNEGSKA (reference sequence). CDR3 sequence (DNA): TGCAGTGCTAGACTACAGGGGTGGGCCTATGGCTACACCTTC. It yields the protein CSARLQGWAYGYTF.